This T cell receptor (beta chain) derives from a study of T cells in Graves' hyperthyroidism and ophthalmopathy. General study results and limits: Blood also carried most thyroid clonotypes expanded above 0.001. Ophthalmopathy onset followed model prediction by a median roughly 6 months.

Between the trimmed V and J ends, which lost 3 bases and 2 bases, there was a span of 15 bases. Germline V CDR1 and CDR2: KGHSH, LQKENI. There are 16 residues in the CDR3. The CDR3 regions of TCR beta were amplified from RNA transcripts. Carried out on the TCR CDR3, a first-round RT-PCR used the HTBI primer set. TCRdb re-called the multiplex PCR reads through MiXCR, storing one row per CDR3 protein. The data hold around 340,000 distinct CDR3 sequences, with approximately 18% observed a single time. Orbital computed tomography, thyroid ultrasound, serum thyroxine and TRAb, and clinical symptoms together informed the diagnoses. This clonotype was recorded at least ten times. Its antigen is unidentified.

This clonotype was sampled from a woman under 40 with Graves' hyperthyroidism that later progressed to Graves' ophthalmopathy. The sample comprised blood. This sequence joins TRBV18 and TRBJ2-3, with TRBD2 as a possible D gene (6 bases). The CDR3 DNA sequence: TGTGCCAGCTCACCGGAGGGATGGTCCCCCACAGATACGCAGTATTTT. Its translation: CASSPEGWSPTDTQYF.